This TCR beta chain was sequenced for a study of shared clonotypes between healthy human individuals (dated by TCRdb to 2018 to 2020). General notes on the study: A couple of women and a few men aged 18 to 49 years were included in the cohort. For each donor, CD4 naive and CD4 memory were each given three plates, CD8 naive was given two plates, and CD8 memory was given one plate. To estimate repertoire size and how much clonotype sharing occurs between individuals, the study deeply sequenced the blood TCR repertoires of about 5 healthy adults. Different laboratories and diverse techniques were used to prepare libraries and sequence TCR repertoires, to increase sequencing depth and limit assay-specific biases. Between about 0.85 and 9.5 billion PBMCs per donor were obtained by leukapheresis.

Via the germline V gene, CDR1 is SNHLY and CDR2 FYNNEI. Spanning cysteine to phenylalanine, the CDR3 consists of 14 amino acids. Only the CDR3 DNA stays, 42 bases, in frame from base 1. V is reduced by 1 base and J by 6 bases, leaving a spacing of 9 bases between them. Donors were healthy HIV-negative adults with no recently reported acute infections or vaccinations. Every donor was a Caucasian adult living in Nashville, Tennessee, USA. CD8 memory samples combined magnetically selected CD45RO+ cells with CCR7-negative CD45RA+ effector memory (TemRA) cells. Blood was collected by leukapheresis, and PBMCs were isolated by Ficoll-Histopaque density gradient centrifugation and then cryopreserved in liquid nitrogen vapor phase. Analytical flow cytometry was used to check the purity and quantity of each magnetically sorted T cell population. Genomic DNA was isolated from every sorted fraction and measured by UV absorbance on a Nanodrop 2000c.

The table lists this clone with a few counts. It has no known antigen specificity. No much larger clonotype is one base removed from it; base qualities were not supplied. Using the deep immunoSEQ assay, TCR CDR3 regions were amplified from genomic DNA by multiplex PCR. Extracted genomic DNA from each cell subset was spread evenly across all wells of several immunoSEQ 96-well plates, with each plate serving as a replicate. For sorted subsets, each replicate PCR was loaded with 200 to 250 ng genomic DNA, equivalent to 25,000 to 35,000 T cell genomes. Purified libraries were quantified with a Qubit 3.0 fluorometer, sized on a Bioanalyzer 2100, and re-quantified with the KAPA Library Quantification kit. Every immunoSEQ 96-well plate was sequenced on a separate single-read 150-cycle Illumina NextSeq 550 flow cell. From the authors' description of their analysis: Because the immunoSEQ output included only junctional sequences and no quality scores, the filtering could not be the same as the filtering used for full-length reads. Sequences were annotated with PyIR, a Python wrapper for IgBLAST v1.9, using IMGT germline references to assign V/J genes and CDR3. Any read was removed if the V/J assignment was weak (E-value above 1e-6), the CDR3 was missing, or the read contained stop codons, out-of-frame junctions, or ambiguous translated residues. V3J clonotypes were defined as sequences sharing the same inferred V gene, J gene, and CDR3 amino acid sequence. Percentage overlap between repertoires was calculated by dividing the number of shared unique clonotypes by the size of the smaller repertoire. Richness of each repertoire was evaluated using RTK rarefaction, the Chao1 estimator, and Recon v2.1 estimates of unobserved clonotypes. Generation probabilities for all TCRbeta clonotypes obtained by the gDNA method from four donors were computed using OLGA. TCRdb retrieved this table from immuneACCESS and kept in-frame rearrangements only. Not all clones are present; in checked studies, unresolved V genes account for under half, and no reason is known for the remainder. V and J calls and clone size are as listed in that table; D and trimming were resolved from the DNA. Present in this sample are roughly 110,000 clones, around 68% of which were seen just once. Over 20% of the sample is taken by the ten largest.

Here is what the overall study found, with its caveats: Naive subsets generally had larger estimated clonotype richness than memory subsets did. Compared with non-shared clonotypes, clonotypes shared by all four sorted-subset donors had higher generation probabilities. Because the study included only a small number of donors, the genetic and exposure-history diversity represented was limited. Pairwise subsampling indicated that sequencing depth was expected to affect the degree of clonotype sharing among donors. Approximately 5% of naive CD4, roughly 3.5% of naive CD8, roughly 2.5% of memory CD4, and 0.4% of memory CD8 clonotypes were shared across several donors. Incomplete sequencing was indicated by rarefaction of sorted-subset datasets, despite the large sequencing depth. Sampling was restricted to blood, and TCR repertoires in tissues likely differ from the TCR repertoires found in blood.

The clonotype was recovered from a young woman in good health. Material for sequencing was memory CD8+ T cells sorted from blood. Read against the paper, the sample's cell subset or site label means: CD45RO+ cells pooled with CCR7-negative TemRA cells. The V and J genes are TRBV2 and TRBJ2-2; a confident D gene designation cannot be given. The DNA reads TGTGCCAGCAGTGAAGTCAGAGTGTCCGGGGAGCTGTTTTTT. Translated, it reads CASSEVRVSGELFF.